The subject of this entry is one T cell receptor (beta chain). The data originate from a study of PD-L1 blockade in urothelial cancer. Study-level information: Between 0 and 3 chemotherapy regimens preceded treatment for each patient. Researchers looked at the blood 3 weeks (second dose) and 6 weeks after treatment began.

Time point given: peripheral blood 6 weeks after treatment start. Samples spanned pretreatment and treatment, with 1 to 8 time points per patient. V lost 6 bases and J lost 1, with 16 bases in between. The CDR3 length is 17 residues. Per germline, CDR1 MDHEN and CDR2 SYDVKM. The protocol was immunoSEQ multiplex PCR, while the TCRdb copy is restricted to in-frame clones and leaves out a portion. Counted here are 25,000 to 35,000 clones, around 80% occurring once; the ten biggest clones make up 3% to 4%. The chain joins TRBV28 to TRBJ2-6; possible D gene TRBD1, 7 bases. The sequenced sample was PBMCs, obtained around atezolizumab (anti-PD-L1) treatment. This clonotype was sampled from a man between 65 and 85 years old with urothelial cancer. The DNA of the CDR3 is TGTGCCAGCAGGGGGCAGGGGGGCTGGTCTGGGGCCAACGTCCTGACTTTC. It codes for CASRGQGGWSGANVLTF.